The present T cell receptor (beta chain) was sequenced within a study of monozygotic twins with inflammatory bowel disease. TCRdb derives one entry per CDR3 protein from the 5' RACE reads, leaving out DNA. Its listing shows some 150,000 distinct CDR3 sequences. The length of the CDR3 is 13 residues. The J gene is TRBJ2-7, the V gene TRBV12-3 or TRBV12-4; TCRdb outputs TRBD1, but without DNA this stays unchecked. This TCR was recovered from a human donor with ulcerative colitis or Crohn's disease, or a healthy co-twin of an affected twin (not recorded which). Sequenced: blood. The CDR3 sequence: CASSLRQGHEQYF.